Listed here are 32 T cell receptor beta chains from one sample, sequenced in a study of T cells in Graves' hyperthyroidism and ophthalmopathy (dated by TCRdb to the late 2010s). Preparation of the library involved multiplex PCR. Sequencing instrument: Illumina HiSeq 2000. Amplification of TCR beta CDR3 regions was carried out from RNA transcripts. The first round of RT-PCR for the TCR CDR3 was performed with the HTBI primer set and the Qiagen OneStep RT-PCR kit. The raw public data were reprocessed by TCRdb itself: fastp quality trimming at Q25, MiXCR clonotype calling, in-frame beta chains only. Rows are combined by CDR3 protein, so each entry shows the most common genes and DNA. The sample data list 400,000 to 600,000 distinct CDR3 sequences, and less than 25% of these were observed just once. Together, the top ten hold more than 20% of the sample. The material sequenced was blood. Receptor source: a man between 18 and 35 years old with Graves' hyperthyroidism.

This clonotype came up many times. This chain joins TRBV19 and TRBJ2-7, with 7 bases matching TRBD1. Germline CDR1 LNHDA, CDR2 SQIVND (reference sequence). This CDR3 comprises 17 residues. Trimming at V came to 5 bases and at J to 4 bases, leaving 17 bases not matched to a gene. CDR3 residues: CASSPSDPQTGRYEQYF. CDR3 nucleotides: TGTGCCAGTAGTCCCTCGGATCCCCAGACAGGGCGGTACGAGCAGTACTTC.

The chain uses TRBV6-1 and TRBJ1-5; D is unclear. Germline V CDR1 and CDR2: MNHNS, SASEGT. V was clipped by 4 bases and J by 6 bases, with 13 bases between them. The CDR3 is 14 residues long. CDR3: CASSGSDSGQPQHF. The CDR3 DNA is TGTGCCAGCAGTGGTTCAGACTCGGGTCAGCCCCAGCATTTT.

The rearrangement uses TRBV28 and TRBJ2-7; the D is unclear. CDR3 length: 13 amino acids. The germline V gene encodes CDR1 MDHEN and CDR2 SYDVKM. V lost 2 bases to trimming and J lost 5 bases, with 10 bases between them. Written as DNA, the CDR3 is TGTGCCAGCAGTTTACCTAGTTCCCACGAGCAGTACTTC. This encodes CASSLPSSHEQYF.

This clonotype was observed a few times. The chain combines TRBV6-2 or TRBV6-3 with TRBJ2-2; TRBD1 agrees at 9 bases. V lost 6 bases and J lost 4; bases outside the gene matches: 15. Germline values: CDR1 MNHEY, CDR2 SVGEGT. The CDR3 runs 18 residues. This CDR3 reads CASSRKNPGTGSTGELFF. In DNA, the CDR3 is TGTGCCAGCAGCCGAAAAAACCCCGGGACAGGGAGCACCGGGGAGCTGTTTTTT.

Ten or more counts support this clonotype. The chain has TRBV30 and TRBJ2-2; no firm D call. CDR1 is GTSNPN, CDR2 SVGIG, per germline (reference sequence). The CDR3 runs to 15 residues. The germline V and J ends were trimmed by 0 bases and 6 bases, with 14 bases remaining between them. The CDR3: CAWSVFPFSSGELFF. In DNA, the CDR3 is TGTGCCTGGAGTGTATTTCCATTTTCCTCCGGGGAGCTGTTTTTT.

The rearrangement links TRBV2 to TRBJ1-5; D uncertain. The V gene's germline CDR1 is SNHLY and CDR2 FYNNEI. Trimming pared 7 bases from V and 1 base from J, leaving 14 bases between. The CDR3 is 15 amino acids. The CDR3 DNA sequence: TGTGCCAGCAAGCATGGGCAGACAAGCAATCAGCCCCAGCATTTT. Amino acid sequence: CASKHGQTSNQPQHF. Full variable domain (missing parts from reference TRBV2 and TRBJ1-5): EPEVTQTPSHQVTQMGQEVILRCVPISNHLYFYWYRQILGQKVEFLVSFYNNEISEKSEIFDDQFSVERPDGSNFTLKIRSTKLEDSAMYFCASKHGQTSNQPQHFGDGTRLSIL.

This clonotype showed up many times. The chain couples TRBV28 to TRBJ2-2, with 10 bases identical to TRBD2. Germline assignment: CDR1 MDHEN and CDR2 SYDVKM. The V gene end was trimmed by 8 bases and the J gene end by 2 bases; junction bases not matched to a gene: 11. There are 17 residues in the CDR3. CDR3 nucleotides: TGTGCCAGCTCAGGGGTAGCGGGGGGCCTTAACACCGGGGAGCTGTTTTTT. It yields the protein CASSGVAGGLNTGELFF.

This clonotype was recorded at least ten times. V is TRBV11-2 and J is TRBJ1-5; D is ambiguous. Germline assignment: CDR1 SGHAT and CDR2 FQNNGV. The ends were cut back, 5 bases at V and 7 bases at J, with 12 bases in the middle. The CDR3 length is 13 residues. CDR3 residues: CASSPTPSQPQHF. The CDR3 DNA reads as TGTGCCAGCAGCCCAACCCCTTCCCAGCCCCAGCATTTT.

This clonotype was seen at least ten times. The V call is TRBV28, the J call TRBJ2-7, with 8 bases matching TRBD1. This CDR3 is built from 17 residues. V shed 3 bases, J shed 5 bases, and the junction held 15 bases outside the gene matches. Germline V lookup: CDR1 MDHEN, CDR2 SYDVKM. This CDR3 reads CASSFHRPGTGAHEQYF. The CDR3 bases are TGTGCCAGCAGTTTCCACCGCCCTGGGACAGGAGCACACGAGCAGTACTTC. The full variable domain, rest sourced from reference TRBV28 and TRBJ2-7, is DVKVTQSSRYLVKRTGEKVFLECVQDMDHENMFWYRQDPGLGLRLIYFSYDVKMKEKGDIPEGYSVSREKKERFSLILESASTNQTSMYLCASSFHRPGTGAHEQYFGPGTRLTVT.

This clonotype has ten or more counts. The chain combines TRBV28 with TRBJ2-7; 9 bases align to TRBD2. Looked up from germline, CDR1 is MDHEN and CDR2 is SYDVKM. Trimming at V came to 7 bases and at J to 4 bases, leaving 11 bases not matched to a gene. The CDR3 extends over 15 amino acids. CDR3 region: CASKAPSGVTYEQYF. The CDR3 nucleotides are TGTGCCAGCAAAGCACCTAGCGGGGTGACTTACGAGCAGTACTTC.

Concerning this clonotype itself: With a much larger clone just one base away, this may be a read error. This chain links TRBV6-5 with TRBJ1-2; D is possibly TRBD1 (6 bases). Germline-derived CDR1 and CDR2 are MNHEY and SVGAGI. The CDR3 runs 14 residues. In nucleotides, the CDR3 is TGTGCCAGCAGCTTACAGGGCAGCGCCTATGACTACACCTTC. Translation gives CASSLQGSAYDYTF.

This clonotype was found many times. CDR3 residues: CASSEATGDVAFF. The CDR3 DNA reads as TGTGCCAGCAGCGAAGCCACAGGGGATGTAGCTTTCTTT. This chain joins TRBV27 and TRBJ1-1, with 7 bases aligning to TRBD1. The CDR3 loop spans 13 amino acids. Germline loops: CDR1 MNHEY, CDR2 SMNVEV (reference sequence). V lost 6 bases to trimming and J lost 10 bases; unmatched junction nucleotides: 11.

This clonotype has at least ten counts. This chain links TRBV30 with TRBJ1-1; D is unclear. V dropped 7 bases and J dropped 7 bases, with 13 bases sitting between them. CDR1 is GTSNPN, CDR2 SVGIG, per germline (reference sequence). This CDR3 has 11 residues. In DNA form, the CDR3 reads TGTGCCTCCGAGAGAGGTAATGAAGCTTTCTTT. It yields the protein CASERGNEAFF.

This clonotype appeared many times. The chain combines TRBV24-1 with TRBJ1-1; no definite D call. The CDR3 is 13 residues long. CDR1 and CDR2 (germline): KGHDR, SFDVKD. Trimming left V 2 bases short and J 8 bases short, with 11 bases between. Written as DNA, the CDR3 is TGTGCCACCAGTGATTGGGGAGGGCTAGAAGCTTTCTTT. This encodes CATSDWGGLEAFF.

Ten or more counts support this clonotype. The chain uses TRBV6-1 and TRBJ2-7, with D possibly TRBD1 on 5 matching bases. This CDR3 has 14 amino acids. V shed 1 base and J shed 5 bases, with 12 bases lying between them. Germline CDR1 and CDR2: MNHNS and SASEGT. CDR3 sequence reads: CASSEDPRGHEQYF. The CDR3 coding sequence is TGTGCCAGCAGTGAAGATCCTAGGGGCCACGAGCAGTACTTC.

This clonotype has more than one count but fewer than ten. The rearrangement joins TRBV3-1 to TRBJ2-7, with D maybe TRBD1 (5 bases). This CDR3 comprises 13 residues. Trimming removed 2 bases from V and 5 bases from J, with 10 bases in between. In germline, CDR1 is LGHDT, CDR2 YNNKEL (reference sequence). Here the CDR3 reads CASSQQGFHEQYF. In DNA, the CDR3 is TGTGCCAGCAGCCAACAGGGTTTCCACGAGCAGTACTTC.

This clonotype was recorded at least ten times. This rearrangement joins TRBV28 to TRBJ2-7, with D tentatively TRBD1 (5 bases). The CDR3 extends over 12 amino acids. V was pared by 8 bases and J by 1 base, with 9 bases between. Per the germline V gene, CDR1 is MDHEN and CDR2 is SYDVKM. The CDR3 reads CASGTGSYEQYF. The DNA of the CDR3 is TGTGCCAGCGGTACAGGTTCCTACGAGCAGTACTTC.

On this clonotype itself: Germline is not matched at one junction end, which may reflect a read error. This chain links TRBV11-2 with TRBJ2-7; 8 bases agree with TRBD2. Per the germline V gene, CDR1 is SGHAT and CDR2 is FQNNGV. This CDR3 has 12 amino acids. The CDR3: CASSFWQRERYF. The CDR3 DNA reads TGTGCCAGCAGCTTCTGGCAGCGGGAGCGGTACTTC.

This rearrangement joins TRBV29-1 to TRBJ1-2; no reliable D call. V shed 3 bases and J shed 8 bases, with 16 bases lying between them. In germline, CDR1 is SQVTM, CDR2 ANQGSEA. The CDR3 is made up of 13 amino acids. The CDR3 loop is CSVEAAGRRGYTF. CDR3 DNA sequence: TGCAGCGTTGAGGCGGCAGGCCGACGGGGCTACACCTTC.

There are many counts of this clonotype. This sequence joins TRBV2 and TRBJ2-7; 10 bases fit TRBD1. J gave up 4 bases and V 6 bases, and 6 bases lay outside the gene matches. The CDR3 sequence is 14 residues long. From germline, CDR1 is SNHLY and CDR2 FYNNEI. The CDR3 DNA reads as TGTGCCAGCAGGAAAGGGACAGGGGAGTACGAGCAGTACTTC. Protein: CASRKGTGEYEQYF.

This chain uses TRBV5-1 with TRBJ2-2; 10 bases fit TRBD2. Germline V gene sequence: CDR1 SGHRS, CDR2 YFSETQ. V lost 4 bases, J lost 4 bases, and 4 bases stayed unmatched. The CDR3 has 15 residues. The CDR3 loop reads CASSPGTSVTGELFF. CDR3 coding DNA: TGCGCCAGCAGCCCCGGGACTAGCGTCACCGGGGAGCTGTTTTTT.

This clonotype was found a few times. The chain employs TRBV4-1 and TRBJ2-7; 7 bases line up with TRBD2. V shed 3 bases, J shed 0 bases, and the junction held 17 bases outside the gene matches. Germline CDR1 and CDR2: MGHRA and YSYEKL. The CDR3 contains 19 residues. The CDR3 coding sequence is TGCGCCAGCAGCCACGAGTGGGTCCCCCGGGACTACAGCTCCTACGAGCAGTACTTC. It yields the protein CASSHEWVPRDYSSYEQYF.

Remarks on this clonotype: A read error may account for a junction end that differs from germline. The V and J genes are TRBV28 and TRBJ2-5; weak D call: TRBD2 (6 bases). The CDR3 covers 13 residues. The germline V gene encodes CDR1 MDHEN and CDR2 SYDVKM. CDR3 loop: CASGPEGQVTQYF. DNA of the CDR3: TGTGCCAGCGGCCCGGAGGGCCAAGTGACCCAGTACTTC.

The gene calls are TRBV6-5 and TRBJ2-6; D gene ambiguous. The CDR3 has 22 residues. Trimming cost V 1 base and J 2 bases, with 27 bases left between them. Germline V lookup: CDR1 MNHEY, CDR2 SVGAGI. CDR3 sequence reads: CASSYLNPRTGLGLTGANVLTF. The CDR3 coding sequence is TGTGCCAGCAGTTACTTGAACCCCCGGACGGGTCTCGGGTTAACTGGGGCCAACGTCCTGACTTTC.

This clonotype was detected ten times or more. The chain carries TRBV28 and TRBJ2-7, with D unclear. The CDR3 is made up of 13 amino acids. Trimming removed 5 bases from V and 0 bases from J, with 8 bases in between. Germline loops: CDR1 MDHEN, CDR2 SYDVKM. CDR3 bases: TGTGCCAGCAGTCCAAACGACTCCTACGAGCAGTACTTC. It is translated as CASSPNDSYEQYF.

This clonotype was detected ten times or more. The chain couples TRBV28 to TRBJ2-7; 11 nucleotides match TRBD1. Germline V gene lookup returns CDR1 MDHEN and CDR2 SYDVKM. The junction had 7 bases not matched to a gene; V was cut back by 4 bases and J by 5 bases. This CDR3 is built from 15 residues. The CDR3 nucleotides read TGTGCCAGCAGTTCCGGGACAGGGGGTTCCGACGAGCAGTACTTC. This translates into CASSSGTGGSDEQYF.

This chain joins TRBV2 and TRBJ1-5; perhaps TRBD1 as D (5 bases). The CDR3 length is 13 residues. The ends were cut back, 2 bases at V and 9 bases at J, with 11 bases in the middle. Looked up from germline, CDR1 is SNHLY and CDR2 is FYNNEI. CDR3 DNA: TGTGCCAGCAGTGAAACCGGGGGAGGGCCCCAGCATTTT. It codes for CASSETGGGPQHF.

CDR3 nucleotide sequence: TGTGCCAGCAGTTTATATGTCTCTAACTATGGCTACACCTTC. Its protein is CASSLYVSNYGYTF. The chain uses TRBV28 and TRBJ1-2; D unresolved. The CDR3 covers 14 residues. V was trimmed by 1 base and J by 0 bases, leaving 6 bases between them. Per germline, CDR1 MDHEN and CDR2 SYDVKM.

A word on this clonotype: An end of the junction differs from the germline gene, which may be a read error. The chain carries TRBV19 and TRBJ2-7; the D gene is possibly TRBD1 (5 bases). CDR1 LNHDA and CDR2 SQIVND come from the germline V gene (reference sequence). The CDR3 is 13 amino acids. CDR3 residues: CANSRRRDYEQYF. The CDR3 coding sequence is TGTGCCAATAGTAGGCGCAGGGACTACGAGCAGTACTTC.

This chain links TRBV6-1 with TRBJ2-7, with no clear D. The germline V gene has CDR1 MNHNS and CDR2 SASEGT. The CDR3 loop spans 12 amino acids. V lost 10 bases and J 2 bases, leaving 12 bases between the germline ends. DNA for the CDR3: TGTGCCACCCTGGACGGAGCCTACGAGCAGTACTTC. Its translation is CATLDGAYEQYF.

The rearrangement joins TRBV13 to TRBJ2-1; TRBD1 matches at 12 bases. After removal of 5 bases from V and 4 bases from J, the junction contained 12 bases not matched to a gene. Germline CDR1 PRHDT, CDR2 FYEKMQ (reference sequence). The CDR3 runs 18 residues. CDR3 loop: CASSPLGTGGAGYNEQFF. In DNA, the CDR3 is TGTGCCAGCAGCCCCTTGGGGACAGGGGGCGCGGGGTACAATGAGCAGTTCTTC.

This clonotype was observed many times. The chain joins TRBV7-8 to TRBJ1-1; D gene ambiguous. From germline, CDR1 is SGHVS and CDR2 FQNEAQ. The V end lost 5 bases, the J end lost 4 bases, and 26 bases lay between the germline ends. The CDR3 is made up of 18 amino acids. CDR3 sequence: CASSGRGLGRRLTTEAFF. In DNA form, the CDR3 reads TGTGCCAGCAGCGGACGAGGACTCGGACGGCGACTGACCACTGAAGCTTTCTTT.